One and the same sample provided the 4 T cell receptor beta chains below, sequenced in a study of cytomegalovirus exposure and HLA in healthy donors. Primers: 60 Vbeta forward and 13 Jbeta reverse. Sequencing was performed with immunoSEQ multiplex PCR; in TCRdb, only in-frame clones are kept and a portion is missing. The sample yields about 160,000 clones, roughly 80% seen once. Sequencing was performed on PBMCs. These receptors all come from a male donor in good health and CMV-seronegative.

V and J are TRBV28 and TRBJ1-1; D uncertain. V lost 5 bases, J lost 1 base, and 5 bases lay in between. This CDR3 has 12 residues. Germline CDR1 MDHEN, CDR2 SYDVKM. CDR3 region: CASSLANTEAFF. The CDR3 DNA is TGTGCCAGCAGTCTGGCGAACACTGAAGCTTTCTTT.

This rearrangement joins TRBV7-3 to TRBJ1-5; D is perhaps TRBD1 (6 bases). CDR1 and CDR2 (germline): SGHTA, FQGTGA. The CDR3 contains 15 residues. V lost 5 bases, J lost 3 bases, and 14 bases lay in between. The CDR3: CASSITGRPNQPQHF. Here the CDR3 DNA reads TGTGCCAGCAGCATCACAGGGAGACCCAATCAGCCCCAGCATTTT.

This clone was detected once. The rearrangement links TRBV6-5 to TRBJ2-3; TRBD1 agrees at 7 bases. Germline V gives CDR1 MNHEY, CDR2 SVGAGI. This CDR3 comprises 14 residues. Unmatched junction bases numbered 10, after V lost 7 bases and J lost 6 bases. The CDR3 region is CASNRAGGKDTQYF. As DNA, the CDR3 is TGTGCCAGCAATCGAGCAGGGGGAAAGGATACGCAGTATTTT.

The chain combines TRBV7-2 with TRBJ2-7; 10 bases line up with TRBD1. This CDR3 is built from 14 residues. Germline-derived CDR1 and CDR2 are SGHTA and FQGNSA. The V gene end was trimmed by 3 bases and the J gene end by 6 bases; junction bases not matched to a gene: 5. The CDR3 region has the DNA TGTGCCAGCAGCTTGGGGACAGGGGTGGTCGAGCAGTACTTC. Residues: CASSLGTGVVEQYF.